The present TCR beta chain was sequenced within a study of blood T cell repertoires in COVID-19. Overall study: From the United States, Italy and Spain came samples of acute and convalescent COVID-19. PBMCs, B-cell-depleted T cells, or T cells were the source of the cDNA or gDNA that made up the material.

In the study's own analysis: Estimates of nucleated cell counts were drawn from the amplification of reference gene primers. Using immunoSEQ multiplex PCR, the repertoire was profiled, and TCRdb retains in-frame clones only, with some absent. The V and J calls and clone size are taken from that table; D and trimming were inferred from the DNA. The table shows about 190,000 clones, with 82% occurring only once. J was trimmed by 3 bases and V by 5 bases; bases with no gene match: 2. This CDR3 region has 12 residues. Germline V CDR1 and CDR2: SGHRS, YFSETQ. Patients in Seattle were enrolled during active infection, then followed longitudinally. Points on this clone: This specimen includes other DNA sequences encoding the same CDR3.

The rearrangement joins TRBV5-1 to TRBJ2-7; TRBD1 matches at 7 bases. Material: peripheral blood. The TCR originated in a woman aged 60-75 years with COVID-19, enrolled during active disease. The CDR3 nucleotides are TGCGCCAGCAGTCGGGACAGCTACGAGCAGTACTTC. As protein: CASSRDSYEQYF.